Following are 18 T cell receptor beta chains from one sample sequenced in a study of blood T cell repertoires in COVID-19. The method was immunoSEQ multiplex PCR; TCRdb's version includes in-frame clones alone and lacks a portion of them. Counted here are about 89,000 clones, more than 85% occurring once; the ten biggest clones make up about 2.5%. The material sequenced was peripheral blood. All receptors derive from a human donor with active COVID-19. The donor label of this sample is uncertain.

This chain links TRBV7-3 with TRBJ1-1; 9 nucleotides align to TRBD1. The CDR3 spans 14 residues. In germline, CDR1 is SGHTA, CDR2 FQGTGA. Trimming removed 0 bases from V and 5 bases from J; junction bases left unmatched: 1. CDR3 sequence: CASSLTGQGTEAFF. The CDR3 coding sequence is TGTGCCAGCAGCTTAACCGGACAGGGGACTGAAGCTTTCTTT.

J is TRBJ1-4 and V is TRBV5-5; TRBD1 agrees at 8 bases. Germline V gene lookup returns CDR1 SGHKS and CDR2 YYEKEE (reference sequence). This CDR3 is built from 15 residues. J gave up 7 bases and V 0 bases, and 5 bases lay outside the gene matches. The CDR3 region is CASSLDGQGGEKLFF. The CDR3 nucleotides read TGTGCCAGCAGCTTGGATGGACAGGGTGGTGAAAAACTGTTTTTT.

The genes are TRBV5-1 and TRBJ1-1; tentatively, D is TRBD1 (6 bases). V was pared by 0 bases and J by 1 base, with 10 bases between. The CDR3 is 15 residues long. Per the germline V gene, CDR1 is SGHRS and CDR2 is YFSETQ. In DNA, the CDR3 is TGCGCCAGCAGCTTGGGTGGGACACAGAACACTGAAGCTTTCTTT. It yields the protein CASSLGGTQNTEAFF. The whole variable domain, filled in from reference TRBV5-1 and TRBJ1-1, reads KAGVTQTPRYLIKTRGQQVTLSCSPISGHRSVSWYQQTPGQGLQFLFEYFSETQRNKGNFPGRFSGRQFSNSRSEMNVSTLELGDSALYLCASSLGGTQNTEAFFGQGTRLTVV.

The rearrangement joins TRBV18 to TRBJ2-3; unclear D gene. The V end lost 0 bases, the J end lost 0 bases, and 7 bases lay between the germline ends. The CDR3 length is 15 residues. Germline CDR1 and CDR2: KGHSH and LQKENI. CDR3 protein: CASSPPAGSTDTQYF. As DNA, the CDR3 is TGTGCCAGCTCACCACCTGCCGGTAGCACAGATACGCAGTATTTT. Variable domain in full (rest from reference TRBV18 and TRBJ2-3): NAGVMQNPRHLVRRRGQEARLRCSPMKGHSHVYWYRQLPEEGLKFMVYLQKENIIDESGMPKERFSAEFPKEGPSILRIQQVVRGDSAAYFCASSPPAGSTDTQYFGPGTRLTVL.

This clone was counted a single time. The J gene is TRBJ1-4, the V gene TRBV19; 8 bases are a match to TRBD1. V gave up 7 bases and J gave up 1 base; unmatched junction bases: 2. Germline V lookup: CDR1 LNHDA, CDR2 SQIVND (reference sequence). The CDR3 is 14 amino acids. CDR3 amino acids: CASKDRGTNEKLFF. For the CDR3, the DNA is TGTGCCAGTAAAGACAGGGGAACTAATGAAAAACTGTTTTTT.

The V call is TRBV27, the J call TRBJ2-3, with 9 bases matching TRBD2. Losses at the gene ends were 1 base for V and 1 base for J; bases not matched to a gene: 6. The CDR3 has 17 amino acids. CDR1 is MNHEY, CDR2 SMNVEV, per germline (reference sequence). The CDR3 DNA reads TGTGCCAGCAGTTTATTCCAGCGGGGGGACCGCACAGATACGCAGTATTTT. Translation: CASSLFQRGDRTDTQYF.

In its sample, this clone was seen once. The rearrangement links TRBV7-8 to TRBJ2-5; D perhaps matches TRBD2 (6 bases). Trimming removed 5 bases from V and 0 bases from J, with 7 bases in between. This CDR3 is built from 13 residues. CDR1 and CDR2 (germline): SGHVS, FQNEAQ. This chain's CDR3 is CASSRDYQETQYF. The DNA of the CDR3 is TGTGCCAGCAGCCGGGACTACCAAGAGACCCAGTACTTC.

V is TRBV6-5 and J is TRBJ2-5; D might be TRBD1 (6 bases). V was shortened by 4 bases and J by 5 bases, with 14 bases between the two germline ends. The CDR3 is made up of 14 amino acids. The germline V gene encodes CDR1 MNHEY and CDR2 SVGAGI. The CDR3 sequence is CASSLQGTSETQYF. In DNA, the CDR3 is TGTGCCAGCAGTTTACAGGGAACCTCGGAGACCCAGTACTTC.

The chain employs TRBV7-8 and TRBJ1-2, with TRBD1 matching 7 bases. The CDR3 is made up of 20 amino acids. The junction had 21 bases not matched to a gene; V was cut back by 5 bases and J by 0 bases. The germline gives CDR1 SGHVS, CDR2 FQNEAQ. This CDR3 is CASSPFYPGQVLLTNYGYTF. For the CDR3, the DNA is TGTGCCAGCAGCCCGTTTTACCCCGGACAGGTTCTCCTTACTAACTATGGCTACACCTTC.

This chain links TRBV7-9 with TRBJ2-3; 7 bases align to TRBD1. Germline V CDR1 and CDR2: SEHNR, FQNEAQ (reference sequence). The trim removed 0 bases at V and 10 bases at J, leaving 1 base unmatched. This CDR3 contains 12 residues. DNA for the CDR3: TGTGCCAGCAGCTTAGCAACAGGGGCGCAGTATTTT. Translating it yields CASSLATGAQYF. Full variable domain (outside the CDR3, taken from reference TRBV7-9 and TRBJ2-3): DTGVSQNPRHKITKRGQNVTFRCDPISEHNRLYWYRQTLGQGPEFLTYFQNEAQLEKSRLLSDRFSAERPKGSFSTLEIQRTEQGDSAMYLCASSLATGAQYFGPGTRLTVL.

The chain has TRBV3-1 (or the pseudogene TRBV3-2) and TRBJ2-5, with no clear D. V was trimmed by 0 bases and J by 6 bases, leaving 5 bases between them. The CDR3 sequence is 12 residues long. Germline V gene data show CDR1 as LGHDT and CDR2 as YNNKEL (reference sequence). The CDR3 bases are TGTGCCAGCAGCCAAGATTGGCAGACCCAGTACTTC. It is translated as CASSQDWQTQYF.

The chain links TRBV7-2 to TRBJ1-6; 8 positions agree with TRBD1. The J segment lost 9 bases and the V segment lost 5 bases, leaving 9 bases of the junction unmatched. The germline gives CDR1 SGHTA, CDR2 FQGNSA. The CDR3 extends over 15 amino acids. The CDR3 sequence: CASSPRQGIGSPLHF. As DNA, the CDR3 is TGTGCCAGCAGCCCTCGACAGGGGATCGGTTCACCCCTCCACTTT.

This chain connects TRBV6-1 to TRBJ2-2, with 9 nucleotides matching TRBD1. Per germline, CDR1 MNHNS and CDR2 SASEGT. The CDR3 runs to 18 residues. Trimming removed 4 bases from V and 4 bases from J; junction bases left unmatched: 13. The DNA of the CDR3 is TGTGCCAGCAGTGTTGGTCTTCGGGGACAGGGACCCACCGGGGAGCTGTTTTTT. This codes for CASSVGLRGQGPTGELFF.

The chain couples TRBV7-6 to TRBJ1-6; tentative D call: TRBD1 (6 bases). Germline CDR1 is SGHVS and CDR2 is FNYEAQ. The CDR3 spans 15 residues. Trimming left V 3 bases short and J 8 bases short, with 14 bases between. The chain's CDR3 is CASSFDRPRHSPLHF. For the CDR3, the DNA is TGTGCCAGCAGCTTCGACAGGCCAAGGCATTCACCCCTCCACTTT.

The chain joins TRBV5-6 to TRBJ2-1; TRBD2 might be the D (7 bases). V lost 2 bases and J 6 bases, leaving 15 bases between the germline ends. The CDR3 consists of 15 residues. Germline V gene sequence: CDR1 SGHDT, CDR2 YYEEEE. CDR3 nucleotide sequence: TGTGCCAGCAGCTTCTTGAGGGGGGGCTTCAATGAGCAGTTCTTC. As protein: CASSFLRGGFNEQFF.

The V and J genes are TRBV9 and TRBJ2-2, with D possibly TRBD2 on 6 matching bases. V was clipped by 6 bases and J by 4 bases, with 16 bases between them. Germline-derived CDR1 and CDR2 are SGDLS and YYNGEE. This CDR3 region has 15 residues. The CDR3 spells CASTLWGDPTGELFF. CDR3 DNA sequence: TGTGCCAGCACCCTCTGGGGGGATCCCACCGGGGAGCTGTTTTTT.

V and J are TRBV6-2 or TRBV6-3 and TRBJ2-1, with 8 bases fitting TRBD1. The V segment lost 4 bases and the J segment 4 bases; nucleotides outside the gene matches: 9. The CDR3 consists of 16 residues. In germline, CDR1 is MNHEY, CDR2 SVGEGT. The CDR3 nucleotides are TGTGCCAGCAGTTTCTCCGGGACAGGCTTATACAATGAGCAGTTCTTC. This translates into CASSFSGTGLYNEQFF.

The genes are TRBV24-1 and TRBJ2-1; 9 bases agree with TRBD2. The V and J ends lost 10 bases and 5 bases, in that order; junction bases with no gene match: 8. Germline V lookup: CDR1 KGHDR, CDR2 SFDVKD. The CDR3 is made up of 14 amino acids. The CDR3 loop reads CATASGDSNNEQFF. CDR3 in DNA: TGTGCCACGGCTAGCGGGGACTCAAACAATGAGCAGTTCTTC.